Listed here is a single TCR beta chain. Its antigen has not been determined. The input lacks base qualities; no much larger clone sits a single base away. This record comes from a study of OX40 agonist ivuxolimab in advanced cancers. In terms of the full investigation: Ivuxolimab was an agonistic, fully human IgG2 monoclonal antibody directed against OX40 (CD134), a costimulatory receptor. A male proportion of 82.7% and a mean age of about 60 years, ranging from roughly 23 to 90, were recorded for the dose-escalation cohort. Patients were allowed to have had prior anti-PD-1, anti-PD-L1 or anti-CTLA-4 therapy, and around 40% of the dose-escalation patients had previously received checkpoint inhibitors. Peripheral TCRbeta sequencing was intended to test whether TCR sequence diversity was altered and clonal T-cell expansion was caused by ivuxolimab. Intravenous ivuxolimab was administered to patients every 2 weeks at six dose levels: 0.01, 0.1, 0.3, 1.5, 3 and 10 mg/kg. Among the approximately 50 dose-escalation patients, around 19 had hepatocellular carcinoma, around 15 melanoma, 9 renal cell carcinoma and 9 head and neck cancer. The paper reports the monotherapy dose-escalation portion (N of about 47 patients) of the phase I ivuxolimab trial. Partial responses were achieved by three dose-escalation patients, of whom one had hepatocellular carcinoma and two had cutaneous melanoma.

CDR1 is given as SGHRS and CDR2 as YFSETQ, both from the germline V gene. V drops 4 bases and J drops 5 bases, leaving 15 bases in between. The cysteine opens and the phenylalanine closes a CDR3 of 14 amino acids. Of all the DNA, just the CDR3 is kept, 42 bases in frame from base 1. Patients with autoimmune disease history or receiving systemic immunosuppression were excluded from the trial. Peripheral blood for TCR sequencing was collected from all dose cohorts at baseline, on cycle 4 day 1, and on cycle 7 day 1. The samples were taken from a phase I, first-in-human, multicenter, open-label dose-escalation trial of ivuxolimab. The trial enrolled adults with locally advanced or metastatic head and neck squamous cell, hepatocellular, melanoma or renal cell carcinoma. CD4+ and CD8+ T cells were sorted separately from peripheral blood before TCR sequencing. Genomic DNA was isolated from the sorted cells so that the TCRbeta CDR3 region could be sequenced. The immunoSEQ Assay was used to sequence the TCRbeta CDR3 regions. Held by TCRdb, this immuneACCESS table contains in-frame sequences only and omits some clones. Under half of the omission traces to an unresolved V gene where checked; the cause of the rest is unknown. In this sample the table shows around 63,000 clones, approximately 90% of which occur a single time. The leading ten clones occupy roughly 10% of the sample.

What the research found in general, with its limitations: After ivuxolimab, expanded clones were on average more numerous among CD8+ T cells than among CD4+ T cells. At doses from 0.1 to 3.0 mg/kg, clonal expansion was seen in both CD4+ and CD8+ blood T cells between baseline and week 6. The antigen specificity of the peripheral T cells that underwent clonal expansion was not determined. Low levels of normalized T-cell clonal expansion were also seen in some patients who did not respond. In the 0.1-3.0 mg/kg groups, partial responders had among the lowest normalized peripheral clonal expansion, particularly in CD8+ T cells.

The origin of this receptor is an adult with an advanced solid tumor such as melanoma, head and neck, liver or kidney cancer. The source material was CD4+ or CD8+ T cells sorted from blood, sampled in a trial of the OX40 agonist ivuxolimab. The V gene is TRBV5-1 and the J gene is TRBJ2-5, and TRBD1 may be the D gene, going by 6 matching bases. The sequenced DNA: TGCGCCAGCAGCCGGGAACAGGGATTGGAGACCCAGTACTTC. It codes for CASSREQGLETQYF.